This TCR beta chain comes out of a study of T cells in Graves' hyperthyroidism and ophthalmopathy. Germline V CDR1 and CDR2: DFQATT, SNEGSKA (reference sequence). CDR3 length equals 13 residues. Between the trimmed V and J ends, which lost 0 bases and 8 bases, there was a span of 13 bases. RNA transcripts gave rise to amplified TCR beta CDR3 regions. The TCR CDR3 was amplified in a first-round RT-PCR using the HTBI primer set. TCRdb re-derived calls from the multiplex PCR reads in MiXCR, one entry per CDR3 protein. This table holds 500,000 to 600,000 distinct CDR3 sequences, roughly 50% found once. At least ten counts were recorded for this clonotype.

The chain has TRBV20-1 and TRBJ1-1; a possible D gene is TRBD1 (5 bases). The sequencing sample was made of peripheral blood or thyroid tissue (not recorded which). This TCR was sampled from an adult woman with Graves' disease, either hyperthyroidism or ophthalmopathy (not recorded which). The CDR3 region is CSARDPSRGEAFF. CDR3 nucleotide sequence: TGCAGTGCTAGAGATCCATCCCGGGGGGAAGCTTTCTTT.